Each of the 6 T cell receptor beta chains below was sequenced from the same sample in a study of identical twins. MiXCR, run by TCRdb on the 5' RACE reads, gives a single entry per CDR3 protein. The data show hundreds of thousands of distinct CDR3 sequences, less than 10% seen once. The sample was also reused in another study, on yellow fever vaccine responses in identical twins.

Sequenced: PBMCs. These receptor sequences come from a woman between 18 and 30 years old in good health.

In its sample, this clonotype was seen a few times. V gene TRBV20-1 combines with J gene TRBJ2-7; 7 bases line up with TRBD2. The J segment lost 1 base and the V segment lost 3 bases, leaving 6 bases of the junction unmatched. Germline V gives CDR1 DFQATT, CDR2 SNEGSKA (reference sequence). CDR3 size: 14 residues. The CDR3 is CSASRRERSYEQYF. The DNA for the CDR3 is TGCAGTGCTAGCCGGCGGGAGAGATCCTACGAGCAGTACTTC.

A few counts support this clonotype. The V gene is TRBV5-1, the J gene TRBJ2-2, with D tentatively TRBD2 (5 bases). Germline V gene data show CDR1 as SGHRS and CDR2 as YFSETQ. The V end lost 5 bases, the J end lost 4 bases, and 15 bases lay between the germline ends. This CDR3 contains 15 residues. The CDR3 is CASSQERAGTGELFF. In nucleotides, the CDR3 is TGCGCCAGCAGTCAGGAGAGGGCCGGCACCGGGGAGCTGTTTTTT.

This clonotype was found many times. The chain links TRBV7-6 to TRBJ2-5; 8 nucleotides agree with TRBD2. The germline CDR1 and CDR2 sequences are SGHVS and FNYEAQ. The V and J ends lost 3 bases and 3 bases, in that order; junction bases with no gene match: 9. The CDR3 runs 16 residues. The CDR3, as DNA: TGTGCCAGCAGCTTCGATAATTCGGGGGGGAAAGAGACCCAGTACTTC. Protein: CASSFDNSGGKETQYF.

This clonotype has just a few counts. The chain links TRBV9 to TRBJ2-1; no clear D gene. This CDR3 is built from 14 residues. CDR1 SGDLS and CDR2 YYNGEE come from the germline V gene. Between the trimmed V and J ends, which lost 3 bases and 1 base, there was a span of 8 bases. The DNA of the CDR3 is TGTGCCAGCAGCGGGGGATGGTCCTACAATGAGCAGTTCTTC. This gives the protein CASSGGWSYNEQFF.

Ten or more counts support this clonotype. The chain combines TRBV3-1 with TRBJ2-5; a weak D match, TRBD2 (5 bases). Germline V gives CDR1 LGHDT, CDR2 YNNKEL (reference sequence). The CDR3 is 17 amino acids. Trimming shortened V by 0 bases and J by 1 base, and 15 bases separated the two germline ends. CDR3 in amino acids: CASSQDWLLRGQETQYF. Here the CDR3 DNA reads TGTGCCAGCAGCCAAGATTGGCTCTTACGGGGCCAAGAGACCCAGTACTTC.

The chain recombines TRBV5-6 with TRBJ2-5, with D perhaps matching TRBD1 (5 bases). The V and J ends lost 0 bases and 7 bases respectively, with 16 bases between them. Looked up from germline, CDR1 is SGHDT and CDR2 is YYEEEE. The CDR3 sequence is 15 residues long. The CDR3 here is CASSLVTGPGGTQYF. The CDR3 DNA sequence: TGTGCCAGCAGCTTGGTAACAGGCCCTGGTGGGACCCAGTACTTC.